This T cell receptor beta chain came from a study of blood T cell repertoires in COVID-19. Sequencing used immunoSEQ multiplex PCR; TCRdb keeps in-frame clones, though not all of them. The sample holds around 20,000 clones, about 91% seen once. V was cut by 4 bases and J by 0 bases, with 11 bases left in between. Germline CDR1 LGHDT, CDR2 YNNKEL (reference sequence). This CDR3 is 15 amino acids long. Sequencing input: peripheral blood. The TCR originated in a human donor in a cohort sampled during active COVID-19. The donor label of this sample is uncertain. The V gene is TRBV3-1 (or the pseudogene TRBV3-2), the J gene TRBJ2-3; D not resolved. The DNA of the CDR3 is TGTGCCAGCAGCCCCTCGCGGATAAGCACAGATACGCAGTATTTT. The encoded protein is CASSPSRISTDTQYF.